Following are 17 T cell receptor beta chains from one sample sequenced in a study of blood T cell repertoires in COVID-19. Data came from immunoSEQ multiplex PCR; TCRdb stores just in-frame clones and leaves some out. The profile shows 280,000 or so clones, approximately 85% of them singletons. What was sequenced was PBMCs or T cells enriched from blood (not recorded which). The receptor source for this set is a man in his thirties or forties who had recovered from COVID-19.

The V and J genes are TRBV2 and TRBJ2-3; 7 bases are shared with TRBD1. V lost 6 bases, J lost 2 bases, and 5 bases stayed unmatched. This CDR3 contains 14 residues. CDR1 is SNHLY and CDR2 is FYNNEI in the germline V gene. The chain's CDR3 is CASRTGMHTDTQYF. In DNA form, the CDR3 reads TGTGCCAGCAGGACAGGGATGCACACAGATACGCAGTATTTT.

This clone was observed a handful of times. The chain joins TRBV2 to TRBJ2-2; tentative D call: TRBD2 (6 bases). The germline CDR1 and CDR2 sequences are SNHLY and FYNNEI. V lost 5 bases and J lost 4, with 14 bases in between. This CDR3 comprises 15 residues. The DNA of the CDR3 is TGTGCCAGCAGTCGACCGACTAGTGCCACCGGGGAGCTGTTTTTT. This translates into CASSRPTSATGELFF.

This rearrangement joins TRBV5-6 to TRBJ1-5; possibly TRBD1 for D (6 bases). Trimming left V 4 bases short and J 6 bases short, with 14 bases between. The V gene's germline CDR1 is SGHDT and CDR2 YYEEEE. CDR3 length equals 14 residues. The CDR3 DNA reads TGTGCCAGCAGCGGGGGCCGAGGGGGTCAGCCCCAGCATTTT. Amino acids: CASSGGRGGQPQHF.

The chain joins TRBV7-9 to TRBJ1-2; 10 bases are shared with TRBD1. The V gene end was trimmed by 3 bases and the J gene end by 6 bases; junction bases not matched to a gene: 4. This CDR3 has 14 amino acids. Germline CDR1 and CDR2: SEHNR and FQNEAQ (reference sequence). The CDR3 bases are TGTGCCAGCAGCTTGGGGGGACAGGGGAATGGCTACACCTTC. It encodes CASSLGGQGNGYTF. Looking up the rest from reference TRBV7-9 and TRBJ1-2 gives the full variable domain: DTGVSQNPRHKITKRGQNVTFRCDPISEHNRLYWYRQTLGQGPEFLTYFQNEAQLEKSRLLSDRFSAERPKGSFSTLEIQRTEQGDSAMYLCASSLGGQGNGYTFGSGTRLTVV.

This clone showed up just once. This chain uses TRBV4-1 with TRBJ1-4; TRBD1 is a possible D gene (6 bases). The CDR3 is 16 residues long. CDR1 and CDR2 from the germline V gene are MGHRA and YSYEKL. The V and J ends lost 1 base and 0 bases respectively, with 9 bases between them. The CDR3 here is CASSQGEGATNEKLFF. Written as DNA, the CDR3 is TGCGCCAGCAGCCAAGGGGAGGGGGCAACTAATGAAAAACTGTTTTTT.

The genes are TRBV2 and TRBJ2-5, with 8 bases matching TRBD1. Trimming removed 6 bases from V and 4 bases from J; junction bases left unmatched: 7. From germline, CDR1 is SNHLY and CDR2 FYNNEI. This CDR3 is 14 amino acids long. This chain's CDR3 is CASSQDRAGETQYF. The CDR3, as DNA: TGTGCCAGCAGCCAGGACAGGGCGGGAGAGACCCAGTACTTC.

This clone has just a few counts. The CDR3: CASSLSGTGGYTF. DNA of the CDR3: TGTGCCAGCAGTCTATCCGGGACAGGGGGCTACACCTTC. The chain joins TRBV12-3 or TRBV12-4 to TRBJ1-2, with 9 bases that match TRBD1. The CDR3 has 13 residues. With 5 bases clipped from V and 8 bases from J, the junction kept 6 bases outside the gene matches.

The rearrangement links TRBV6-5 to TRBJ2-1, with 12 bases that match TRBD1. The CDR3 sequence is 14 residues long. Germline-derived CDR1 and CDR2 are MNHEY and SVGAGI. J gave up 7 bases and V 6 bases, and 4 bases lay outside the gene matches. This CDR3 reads CASRPGQGANEQFF. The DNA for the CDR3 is TGTGCCAGCAGACCGGGACAGGGGGCGAATGAGCAGTTCTTC.

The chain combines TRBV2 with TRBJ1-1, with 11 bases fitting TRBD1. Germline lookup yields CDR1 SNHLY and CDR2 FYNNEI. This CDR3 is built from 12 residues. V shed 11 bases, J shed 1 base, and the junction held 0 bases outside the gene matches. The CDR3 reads CAGTGGNTEAFF. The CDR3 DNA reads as TGTGCCGGGACAGGGGGGAACACTGAAGCTTTCTTT.

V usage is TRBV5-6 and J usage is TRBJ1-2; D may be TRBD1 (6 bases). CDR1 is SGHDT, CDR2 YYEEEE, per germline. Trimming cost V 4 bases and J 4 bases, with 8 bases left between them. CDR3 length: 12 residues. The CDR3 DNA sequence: TGTGCCAGCAGCGGGGGGGCCTATGGCTACACCTTC. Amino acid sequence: CASSGGAYGYTF.

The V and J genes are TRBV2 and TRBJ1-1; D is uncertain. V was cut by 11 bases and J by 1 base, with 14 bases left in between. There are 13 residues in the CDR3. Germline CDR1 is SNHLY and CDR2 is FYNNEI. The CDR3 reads CASKRRKNTEAFF. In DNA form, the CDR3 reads TGTGCCTCAAAGCGGCGGAAGAACACTGAAGCTTTCTTT.

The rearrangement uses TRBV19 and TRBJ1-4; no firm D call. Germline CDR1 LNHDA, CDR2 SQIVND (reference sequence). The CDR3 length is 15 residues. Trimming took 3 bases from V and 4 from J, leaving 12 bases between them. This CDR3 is CASSIYSSLNEKLFF. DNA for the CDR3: TGTGCCAGTAGTATCTACAGCTCCCTTAATGAAAAACTGTTTTTT. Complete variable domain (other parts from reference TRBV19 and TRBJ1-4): DGGITQSPKYLFRKEGQNVTLSCEQNLNHDAMYWYRQDPGQGLRLIYYSQIVNDFQKGDIAEGYSVSREKKESFPLTVTSAQKNPTAFYLCASSIYSSLNEKLFFGSGTQLSVL.

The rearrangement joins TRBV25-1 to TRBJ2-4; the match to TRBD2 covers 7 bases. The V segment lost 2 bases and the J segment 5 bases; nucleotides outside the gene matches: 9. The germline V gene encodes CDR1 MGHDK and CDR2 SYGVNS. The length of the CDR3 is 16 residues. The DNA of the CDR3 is TGTGCCAGCAGTGAAATACGGGGGGATAACCAAAACATTCAGTACTTC. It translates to CASSEIRGDNQNIQYF.

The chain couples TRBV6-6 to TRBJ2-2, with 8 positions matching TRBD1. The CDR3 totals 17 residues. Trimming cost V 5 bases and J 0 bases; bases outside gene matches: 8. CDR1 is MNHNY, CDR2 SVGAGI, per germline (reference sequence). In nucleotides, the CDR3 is TGTGCCAGCAGTCTAGACAGGGGACAAGCGAACACCGGGGAGCTGTTTTTT. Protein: CASSLDRGQANTGELFF.

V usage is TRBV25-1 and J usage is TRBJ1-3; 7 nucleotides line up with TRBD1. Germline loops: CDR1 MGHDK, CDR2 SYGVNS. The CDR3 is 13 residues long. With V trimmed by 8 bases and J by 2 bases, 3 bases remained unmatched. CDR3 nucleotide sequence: TGTGCCAGCCACGGGACAGCTGGAAACACCATATATTTT. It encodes CASHGTAGNTIYF.

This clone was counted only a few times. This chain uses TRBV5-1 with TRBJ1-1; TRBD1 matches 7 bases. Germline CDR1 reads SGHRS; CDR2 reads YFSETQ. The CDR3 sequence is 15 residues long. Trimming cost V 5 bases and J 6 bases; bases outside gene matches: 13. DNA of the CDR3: TGCGCCAGCAGTTTAAGGACAGGCCAGGGAGCTGAAGCTTTCTTT. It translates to CASSLRTGQGAEAFF.

This CDR3 reads CASSFPIAAGGSTGDVNEQFF. The CDR3 nucleotides are TGTGCCAGCAGCTTTCCAATTGCGGCGGGGGGCAGTACTGGGGACGTCAATGAGCAGTTCTTC. This chain joins TRBV7-8 and TRBJ2-1; TRBD2 aligns across 8 bases. V gave up 3 bases and J gave up 6 bases; unmatched junction bases: 25. The CDR3 sequence is 21 residues long. Per the germline V gene, CDR1 is SGHVS and CDR2 is FQNEAQ. Full variable domain (rest looked up from reference TRBV7-8 and TRBJ2-1): GAGVSQSPRYKVAKRGQDVALRCDPISGHVSLFWYQQALGQGPEFLTYFQNEAQLDKSGLPSDRFFAERPEGSVSTLKIQRTQQEDSAVYLCASSFPIAAGGSTGDVNEQFFGPGTRLTVL.